This T cell receptor beta chain was sequenced for a study of immune evolution from preneoplasia to lung adenocarcinoma. This clone was seen a single time. What it recognizes is unknown. Each case's diagnosis was confirmed by two pathologists on H&E. Sequenced by immunoSEQ multiplex PCR; TCRdb stores in-frame clones only, minus some. The table lists 4,500 to 5,000 clones, roughly 81% of them singletons, with roughly 10% in the top ten. Study results and limitations: Later-stage lesions appeared to have more T cells, more diversity, less clonality.

The sequence came from an older donor with lung adenocarcinoma. Sequenced: FFPE adjacent normal lung tissue.

For the CDR3, the DNA is TGTGCCAGCAGCTTAGGGACAGGAGGAGGCGAGCAGTACTTC. Translated: CASSLGTGGGEQYF. This chain connects TRBV13 to TRBJ2-7, with a possible D match to TRBD1 (6 bases). The germline CDR1 and CDR2 sequences are PRHDT and FYEKMQ (reference sequence). Trimming stripped 0 bases from V and 6 bases from J, with 12 bases between. There are 14 residues in the CDR3. Using reference TRBV13 and TRBJ2-7 for the parts outside the CDR3, the full variable domain is AAGVIQSPRHLIKEKRETATLKCYPIPRHDTVYWYQQGPGQDPQFLISFYEKMQSDKGSIPDRFSAQQFSDYHSELNMSSLELGDSALYFCASSLGTGGGEQYFGPGTRLTVT.